The 32 T cell receptor beta chains presented below share a single source sample, sequenced in a study of shared clonotypes between healthy human individuals. Sequencing was performed with immunoSEQ multiplex PCR; in TCRdb, only in-frame clones are kept and a portion is missing. The table lists more than 400,000 clones, roughly 95% of them singletons, with around 0.067% in the top ten. Sequencing used naive CD4+ T cells sorted from blood. Subset reported: CD45RA+ positively selected. These receptors were taken from a woman between 25 and 40 years old in good health.

The CDR3 nucleotides are TGTGCCAGCAGCTTGGTTGAAATTGCAGATACGCAGTATTTT. Translated: CASSLVEIADTQYF. The rearrangement joins TRBV5-6 to TRBJ2-3; D gene uncertain. Trimming left V 0 bases short and J 4 bases short, with 9 bases between. CDR1 and CDR2 from the germline V gene are SGHDT and YYEEEE. CDR3 length: 14 residues.

The chain recombines TRBV5-1 with TRBJ2-5, with D perhaps given as TRBD1 or TRBD2 (7 bases each). Germline values: CDR1 SGHRS, CDR2 YFSETQ. The germline V and J ends were trimmed by 2 bases and 6 bases, with 14 bases remaining between them. CDR3 size: 14 residues. The CDR3 DNA follows: TGCGCCAGCAGCTTCACAGGGGAGGGAAAGACCCAGTACTTC. As protein: CASSFTGEGKTQYF. The whole variable domain, remainder taken from reference TRBV5-1 and TRBJ2-5, is KAGVTQTPRYLIKTRGQQVTLSCSPISGHRSVSWYQQTPGQGLQFLFEYFSETQRNKGNFPGRFSGRQFSNSRSEMNVSTLELGDSALYLCASSFTGEGKTQYFGPGTRLLVL.

The CDR3 region has the DNA TGTGCCAGCACCACGGGCACATCCGCCTACGAGCAGTACTTC. This translates into CASTTGTSAYEQYF. The chain carries TRBV6-1 and TRBJ2-7; D remains unclear. The CDR3 has 14 amino acids. Germline V gene sequence: CDR1 MNHNS, CDR2 SASEGT. Trimming removed 7 bases from V and 2 bases from J, with 15 bases in between.

The V gene is TRBV2, the J gene TRBJ2-7; a weak D match, TRBD1 (5 bases). V was shortened by 4 bases and J by 6 bases, with 22 bases between the two germline ends. Germline-derived CDR1 and CDR2 are SNHLY and FYNNEI. This CDR3 is 16 amino acids long. CDR3 nucleotides: TGTGCCAGCAGTGTCCTCAGCCGACAGTCTAGGCCCGAGCAGTACTTC. It specifies CASSVLSRQSRPEQYF.

The V gene is TRBV27, the J gene TRBJ1-6, with 8 bases lining up with TRBD1. The germline V gene has CDR1 MNHEY and CDR2 SMNVEV (reference sequence). Trimming at V came to 6 bases and at J to 6 bases, leaving 10 bases not matched to a gene. CDR3 size: 16 residues. In DNA, the CDR3 is TGTGCCAGCAGCTGGGGTTCAACAGGGGGTAATTCACCCCTCCACTTT. This encodes CASSWGSTGGNSPLHF.

This clone was seen a single time. The chain has TRBV4-1 and TRBJ2-1; 8 bases align to TRBD2. The CDR3 extends over 16 amino acids. J gave up 6 bases and V 1 base, and 8 bases lay outside the gene matches. Germline assignment: CDR1 MGHRA and CDR2 YSYEKL. CDR3 in DNA: TGCGCCAGCAGCCAAGTCGGTAGCGGGACCCCCAATGAGCAGTTCTTC. It translates to CASSQVGSGTPNEQFF.

This chain uses TRBV2 with TRBJ2-3; 9 bases are a match to TRBD2. Per germline, CDR1 SNHLY and CDR2 FYNNEI. This CDR3 region has 17 residues. The ends lost 3 bases at V and 6 bases at J; junction bases unmatched: 13. DNA of the CDR3: TGTGCCAGCAGTGAGGGCCCGGGTAGCGGGAGCGTCGATACGCAGTATTTT. Residues: CASSEGPGSGSVDTQYF. Looking up the rest from reference TRBV2 and TRBJ2-3 gives the full variable domain: EPEVTQTPSHQVTQMGQEVILRCVPISNHLYFYWYRQILGQKVEFLVSFYNNEISEKSEIFDDQFSVERPDGSNFTLKIRSTKLEDSAMYFCASSEGPGSGSVDTQYFGPGTRLTVL.

The V call is TRBV7-7, the J call TRBJ1-3; the match to TRBD1 covers 10 bases. V lost 5 bases to trimming and J lost 10 bases; unmatched junction nucleotides: 5. This CDR3 is 13 amino acids long. CDR1 is SSHAT and CDR2 is FNYEAQ in the germline V gene (reference sequence). CDR3 nucleotide sequence: TGTGCCAGCAGCCTCGGACAGGGGGAGACCATATATTTT. This codes for CASSLGQGETIYF.

The chain employs TRBV2 and TRBJ2-1; TRBD2 agrees at 10 bases. With 2 bases clipped from V and 5 bases from J, the junction kept 6 bases outside the gene matches. The germline V gene encodes CDR1 SNHLY and CDR2 FYNNEI. This CDR3 region has 16 residues. The CDR3 DNA is TGTGCCAGCAGTGAAATTAGCGGGAGGACCAACAATGAGCAGTTCTTC. The encoded protein is CASSEISGRTNNEQFF. The full variable domain, completed using reference TRBV2 and TRBJ2-1, is EPEVTQTPSHQVTQMGQEVILRCVPISNHLYFYWYRQILGQKVEFLVSFYNNEISEKSEIFDDQFSVERPDGSNFTLKIRSTKLEDSAMYFCASSEISGRTNNEQFFGPGTRLTVL.

CDR3 bases: TGTGCCAGCAGTCATACGCGACAGGGGGTAAATGAAAAACTGTTTTTT. Encoded protein: CASSHTRQGVNEKLFF. This rearrangement joins TRBV7-9 to TRBJ1-4, with 9 bases matching TRBD1. Germline-derived CDR1 and CDR2 are SEHNR and FQNEAQ (reference sequence). The CDR3 length is 16 residues. Germline trimming cut 6 bases from V and 5 bases from J; bases unmatched to any gene: 10.

Details on this clone: Other DNA sequences in this sample translate to the same CDR3. V gene TRBV19 combines with J gene TRBJ2-6; no firm D call. CDR3 size: 14 residues. Germline loops: CDR1 LNHDA, CDR2 SQIVND (reference sequence). V lost 5 bases and J lost 1, with 6 bases in between. CDR3 sequence: CASSSSSGANVLTF. The CDR3, as DNA: TGTGCCAGTAGTTCGTCATCTGGGGCCAACGTCCTGACTTTC.

This chain links TRBV28 with TRBJ1-2; perhaps TRBD1 as D (5 bases). Trimming pared 6 bases from V and 8 bases from J, leaving 16 bases between. There are 13 residues in the CDR3. Germline values: CDR1 MDHEN, CDR2 SYDVKM. The CDR3 DNA sequence: TGTGCCAGCAGGGGCGCGCAGGGACTGGGCTACACCTTC. Its translation: CASRGAQGLGYTF.

On this clone itself: Other DNA sequences in this specimen translate into the identical CDR3. V usage is TRBV30 and J usage is TRBJ2-7; 12 bases are shared with TRBD2. CDR1 GTSNPN and CDR2 SVGIG come from the germline V gene (reference sequence). The length of the CDR3 is 14 residues. The V gene end was trimmed by 0 bases and the J gene end by 3 bases; junction bases not matched to a gene: 0. CDR3 sequence: CAWSVLAGGYEQYF. CDR3 coding DNA: TGTGCCTGGAGTGTACTAGCGGGAGGCTACGAGCAGTACTTC.

V usage is TRBV5-1 and J usage is TRBJ2-7; D is possibly TRBD2 (6 bases). The CDR3 has 13 residues. Trimming shortened V by 4 bases and J by 3 bases, and 11 bases separated the two germline ends. Germline V gene data show CDR1 as SGHRS and CDR2 as YFSETQ. This CDR3 reads CASSATRSYEQYF. The CDR3 nucleotides are TGCGCCAGCAGCGCGACTAGAAGCTACGAGCAGTACTTC.

J is TRBJ2-2 and V is TRBV18; the D gene is possibly TRBD1 (6 bases). Trimming stripped 3 bases from V and 0 bases from J, with 17 bases between. The CDR3 spans 18 residues. Germline V gives CDR1 KGHSH, CDR2 LQKENI. CDR3: CASSPSLTDRPNTGELFF. The CDR3 DNA sequence: TGTGCCAGCTCACCGTCGTTGACCGACAGGCCGAACACCGGGGAGCTGTTTTTT. The variable domain in full, with the rest retrieved from reference TRBV18 and TRBJ2-2, is NAGVMQNPRHLVRRRGQEARLRCSPMKGHSHVYWYRQLPEEGLKFMVYLQKENIIDESGMPKERFSAEFPKEGPSILRIQQVVRGDSAAYFCASSPSLTDRPNTGELFFGEGSRLTVL.

J is TRBJ2-7 and V is TRBV6-4, with 8 bases identical to TRBD2. The trim removed 2 bases at V and 2 bases at J, leaving 8 bases unmatched. There are 16 residues in the CDR3. CDR1 and CDR2 from the germline V gene are MRHNA and SNTAGT. The DNA for the CDR3 is TGTGCCAGCAGTGACACAACCCCGGGACTAGCCTACGAGCAGTACTTC. Its protein product is CASSDTTPGLAYEQYF.

The chain uses TRBV7-9 and TRBJ2-3; the D gene could be TRBD1 or TRBD2 (6 bases each). The V gene's germline CDR1 is SEHNR and CDR2 FQNEAQ (reference sequence). The CDR3 spans 16 residues. Deletions cut 5 bases from V and 2 bases from J, with 17 bases between. The CDR3 sequence is CASSARGGTFTDTQYF. CDR3 DNA: TGTGCCAGCAGCGCAAGAGGGGGGACCTTCACAGATACGCAGTATTTT.

This chain joins TRBV7-2 and TRBJ1-5; no clear D. The CDR3 totals 15 residues. The ends were cut back, 1 base at V and 0 bases at J, with 7 bases in the middle. The germline CDR1 and CDR2 sequences are SGHTA and FQGNSA. The CDR3 loop is CASSLVSPSNQPQHF. The CDR3 DNA follows: TGTGCCAGCAGCTTAGTGTCCCCTAGCAATCAGCCCCAGCATTTT.

The rearrangement links TRBV9 to TRBJ1-2; tentative D call: TRBD1 (6 bases). V lost 0 bases to trimming and J lost 4 bases, with 16 bases between them. This CDR3 has 16 amino acids. CDR1 is SGDLS and CDR2 is YYNGEE in the germline V gene. In DNA, the CDR3 is TGTGCCAGCAGCGTAGGAGGTTCAGGGGCGATCTATGGCTACACCTTC. This translates into CASSVGGSGAIYGYTF.

The rearrangement uses TRBV2 and TRBJ2-2; TRBD2 matches at 8 bases. V lost 6 bases to trimming and J lost 1 base; unmatched junction nucleotides: 7. Germline lookup yields CDR1 SNHLY and CDR2 FYNNEI. The CDR3 contains 16 residues. For the CDR3, the DNA is TGTGCCAGCAGCTCGATCGCGGGAGGGAACACCGGGGAGCTGTTTTTT. Translated, it gives CASSSIAGGNTGELFF.

This chain joins TRBV18 and TRBJ1-1; D possibly corresponds to TRBD1 (6 bases). Germline V gene sequence: CDR1 KGHSH, CDR2 LQKENI. This CDR3 is built from 14 residues. Between the trimmed V and J ends, which lost 2 bases and 1 base, there was a span of 8 bases. The CDR3 loop reads CASSPIQGNTEAFF. CDR3 bases: TGTGCCAGCTCACCAATACAGGGGAACACTGAAGCTTTCTTT.

In the case of this clone: Other DNA variants within this sample encode the same CDR3. The genes are TRBV5-1 and TRBJ1-2, with D hard to call. There are 13 residues in the CDR3. V was pared by 0 bases and J by 3 bases, with 6 bases between. Looked up from germline, CDR1 is SGHRS and CDR2 is YFSETQ. CDR3 DNA: TGCGCCAGCAGCTTGGCAGTGGACTATGGCTACACCTTC. It translates to CASSLAVDYGYTF. Based on the CDR3 plus reference TRBV5-1 and TRBJ1-2, the full variable domain is KAGVTQTPRYLIKTRGQQVTLSCSPISGHRSVSWYQQTPGQGLQFLFEYFSETQRNKGNFPGRFSGRQFSNSRSEMNVSTLELGDSALYLCASSLAVDYGYTFGSGTRLTVV.

The genes are TRBV10-2 and TRBJ1-5; D is unresolved. The CDR3 is 14 amino acids. V gave up 0 bases and J gave up 3 bases, with 6 bases separating them. CDR1 and CDR2 (germline): WSHSY, SAAADI. Here the CDR3 DNA reads TGCGCCAGCAGTGAGTCGCAGCTCAATCAGCCCCAGCATTTT. Its translation: CASSESQLNQPQHF.

DNA for the CDR3: TGTGCCAGCAGTTTATCTTACAGGGGGAACGAGCAGTACTTC. It codes for CASSLSYRGNEQYF. The chain uses TRBV28 and TRBJ2-5; 8 bases match TRBD1. The end of the DNA fits TRBJ2-7 better, so the J call may be wrong. Germline lookup yields CDR1 MDHEN and CDR2 SYDVKM. CDR3 length: 14 residues.

This sequence joins TRBV28 and TRBJ2-1; D gene unclear. The CDR3 spans 16 residues. The ends were cut back, 3 bases at V and 0 bases at J, with 12 bases in the middle. Germline-derived CDR1 and CDR2 are MDHEN and SYDVKM. CDR3 loop: CASSFNPGSSYNEQFF. CDR3 nucleotides: TGTGCCAGCAGTTTCAACCCCGGAAGCTCCTACAATGAGCAGTTCTTC.

The chain couples TRBV6-4 to TRBJ2-3; 7 bases line up with TRBD1. This CDR3 is 14 amino acids long. From germline, CDR1 is MRHNA and CDR2 SNTAGT. The J segment lost 5 bases and the V segment lost 6 bases, leaving 8 bases of the junction unmatched. The DNA for the CDR3 is TGTGCCAGCAGGGATACAGGGGCGGGAGATACGCAGTATTTT. Encoded protein: CASRDTGAGDTQYF.

This sequence joins TRBV11-3 and TRBJ2-1; tentatively, D is TRBD2 (5 bases). V was pared by 1 base and J by 8 bases, with 9 bases between. This CDR3 spans 13 amino acids. CDR1 and CDR2 from the germline V gene are SGHNT and YENEEA. CDR3 loop: CASSLVGRDEQFF. The CDR3 DNA is TGTGCCAGCAGCTTAGTTGGGCGGGATGAGCAGTTCTTC. Using reference TRBV11-3 and TRBJ2-1 for the parts outside the CDR3, the full variable domain is EAGVVQSPRYKIIEKKQPVAFWCNPISGHNTLYWYLQNLGQGPELLIRYENEEAVDDSQLPKDRFSAERLKGVDSTLKIQPAELGDSAVYLCASSLVGRDEQFFGPGTRLTVL.

The chain carries TRBV6-1 and TRBJ1-5; no firm D call. The V gene lost 1 base and the J gene lost 0 bases, with 1 base spanning the gap. This CDR3 region has 13 residues. Per the germline V gene, CDR1 is MNHNS and CDR2 is SASEGT. The CDR3 DNA follows: TGTGCCAGCAGTGAAGTTAGCAATCAGCCCCAGCATTTT. It codes for CASSEVSNQPQHF.

This clone appeared once. This chain uses TRBV10-3 with TRBJ2-5, with 9 nucleotides matching TRBD1. The germline V gene has CDR1 ENHRY and CDR2 SYGVKD. J gave up 11 bases and V 3 bases, and 10 bases lay outside the gene matches. CDR3 length: 14 residues. The CDR3 spells CAISDKQGAEEQYF. For the CDR3, the DNA is TGTGCCATCAGTGATAAACAGGGGGCCGAGGAGCAGTACTTC.

This chain connects TRBV28 to TRBJ1-1, with D unresolved. The germline V gene encodes CDR1 MDHEN and CDR2 SYDVKM. This CDR3 is 15 amino acids long. Trimming left V 7 bases short and J 4 bases short, with 19 bases between. The CDR3 sequence is CASTTSSVLRTEAFF. The CDR3 nucleotides are TGTGCCAGCACCACATCCAGTGTACTTCGCACTGAAGCTTTCTTT.

The V call is TRBV11-2, the J call TRBJ1-1; D is undetermined. The germline CDR1 and CDR2 sequences are SGHAT and FQNNGV. The germline V and J ends were trimmed by 3 bases and 5 bases, with 10 bases remaining between them. The CDR3 runs 13 residues. The CDR3 region has the DNA TGTGCCAGCAGCTTTACCTTGGAGACTGAAGCTTTCTTT. It encodes CASSFTLETEAFF.

The CDR3 DNA reads TGTGCCAGCAGCGTGCCGGGACTAGCGATGGGGGGCACAGATACGCAGTATTTT. Translation gives CASSVPGLAMGGTDTQYF. The chain uses TRBV9 and TRBJ2-3, with 10 bases aligning to TRBD2. V trimming: 2 bases; J trimming: 1 base; junction bases outside the gene matches: 10. The CDR3 is 18 residues long. Germline CDR1 reads SGDLS; CDR2 reads YYNGEE.